This T cell receptor (beta chain) was sequenced during a study of blood T cell repertoires in COVID-19. Background on the study: T cells, B-cell-depleted T cells, or PBMCs supplied cDNA or gDNA.

This CDR3 contains 13 residues. Germline trimming cut 8 bases from V and 7 bases from J; bases unmatched to any gene: 7. Germline V gives CDR1 SQVTM, CDR2 ANQGSEA. In the original workflow: Counts of nucleated cells, estimated from reference gene primer amplification, were obtained. TCRdb keeps only in-frame clones here, not all; method: immunoSEQ multiplex PCR. The D gene and trimming were derived from the DNA, and the V and J assignments and clone size from that table. Counted here are over 200,000 clones, almost 90% occurring once; the ten biggest clones make up roughly 1.5%. The genes are TRBV29-1 and TRBJ2-2; 10 bases map to TRBD2. The sequence derives from a man aged 18 to 30 with active or convalescent COVID-19. The sample comprised peripheral blood. The CDR3 is CSHKKREGGELFF. CDR3 coding DNA: TGCAGCCACAAGAAGCGGGAGGGCGGGGAGCTGTTTTTT.